This is a list of T cell receptor beta chains from one sample in a study of blood T cell repertoires in COVID-19. Profiling relied on immunoSEQ multiplex PCR, and the TCRdb table lists in-frame clones only, not all of them. The sample includes some 170,000 clones, about 78% of them seen just once. Sample: peripheral blood. These receptors came from a woman aged 50 to 60 with active or convalescent COVID-19. Both conserved end residues are part of each CDR3. A D gene is named only where the DNA matches it firmly. Clone size is stated in some rows and not others, as once, few, many or a class when expanded.

V	D	J	size	CDR3	DNA
TRBV28	.	TRBJ2-7	.	CASSLILGEVGYEQYF	TGTGCCAGCAGTTTAATACTAGGGGAGGTCGGCTACGAGCAGTACTTC
TRBV5-1	TRBD2	TRBJ2-1	.	CASSFGTSASSYNEQFF	TGCGCCAGCAGCTTTGGGACTAGCGCCAGCTCCTACAATGAGCAGTTCTTC
TRBV7-8	.	TRBJ1-5	.	CASSLVQKNQPQHF	TGTGCCAGCAGCTTAGTACAGAAAAATCAGCCCCAGCATTTT
TRBV5-4	.	TRBJ2-5	.	CASSRAREETQYF	TGTGCCAGCAGCCGGGCCAGGGAAGAGACCCAGTACTTC
TRBV9	TRBD2	TRBJ2-7	.	CASSAGLAGEHYEQYF	TGTGCCAGCAGCGCGGGACTAGCGGGAGAGCACTACGAGCAGTACTTC
TRBV29-1	TRBD1	TRBJ2-1	.	CSVEEGDRANEQFF	TGCAGCGTTGAAGAGGGGGACAGGGCCAATGAGCAGTTCTTC
TRBV5-1	TRBD1	TRBJ1-1	.	CASSLSGGNTEAFF	TGCGCCAGCAGCTTGTCAGGGGGGAACACTGAAGCTTTCTTT
TRBV9	TRBD2	TRBJ2-7	.	CASSVAGASGRSEQYF	TGTGCCAGCAGCGTAGCTGGGGCTAGCGGCCGGAGCGAGCAGTACTTC
TRBV3-1/TRBV3-2	TRBD1	TRBJ2-7	.	CASSHGQELYEQYF	TGTGCCAGCAGCCACGGACAGGAACTCTACGAGCAGTACTTC
TRBV18	.	TRBJ1-1	.	CASSPLGEDTEAFF	TGTGCCAGCTCACCACTTGGGGAGGACACTGAAGCTTTCTTT
TRBV15	.	TRBJ1-5	once	CATSRDLSGRSNQPQHF	TGTGCCACCAGCAGAGATCTTTCGGGTAGGAGCAATCAGCCCCAGCATTTT
TRBV5-1	TRBD2	TRBJ2-7	.	CASSLDGLAGGSTEQYF	TGCGCCAGCAGCTTGGATGGACTAGCGGGAGGTTCGACCGAGCAGTACTTC
TRBV7-2	TRBD1	TRBJ1-3	.	CASSSRDSSGNTIYF	TGTGCCAGCAGCTCCCGGGACAGCTCTGGAAACACCATATATTTT
TRBV30	TRBD1	TRBJ1-3	.	CAWDTGGSGNTIYF	TGTGCCTGGGATACAGGGGGCTCTGGAAACACCATATATTTT
TRBV19	TRBD1	TRBJ2-7	.	CASSSQKGQGLYEQYF	TGTGCCAGTAGTTCCCAAAAAGGACAGGGTTTGTACGAGCAGTACTTC
TRBV6-1	TRBD2	TRBJ2-7	.	CASSEAFRLAGSSYEQYF	TGTGCCAGCAGTGAAGCCTTTCGACTAGCGGGGAGCTCCTACGAGCAGTACTTC
TRBV19	TRBD1	TRBJ1-5	.	CASSQAGTGWPRGQPQHF	TGTGCCAGTAGCCAGGCCGGGACAGGGTGGCCAAGGGGACAGCCCCAGCATTTT
TRBV15	.	TRBJ2-2	.	CATSRGTANTGELFF	TGTGCCACCAGCAGAGGGACAGCGAACACCGGGGAGCTGTTTTTT
TRBV2	.	TRBJ2-3	.	CASSEFRGVGTDTQYF	TGTGCCAGCAGTGAATTCCGCGGGGTAGGCACAGATACGCAGTATTTT
TRBV30	.	TRBJ1-1	many	CAWSGGFNTEAFF	TGTGCCTGGAGTGGAGGGTTTAATACTGAAGCTTTCTTT
TRBV27	TRBD1	TRBJ1-5	.	CASSPGTGGGNQPQHF	TGTGCCAGCAGTCCCGGGACAGGGGGGGGCAATCAGCCCCAGCATTTT
TRBV9	TRBD1	TRBJ1-1	.	CASSVSGGPEAFF	TGTGCCAGCAGCGTTTCAGGGGGCCCTGAAGCTTTCTTT
TRBV2	.	TRBJ2-7	.	CASSSQGGYEQYF	TGTGCCAGCAGTAGTCAGGGGGGCTACGAGCAGTACTTC
TRBV6-5	TRBD2	TRBJ2-3	.	CASRASGRATDTQYF	TGTGCCAGCAGGGCTAGCGGGAGGGCTACAGATACGCAGTATTTT
TRBV7-8	.	TRBJ1-1	.	CASSLTRREAEAFF	TGTGCCAGCAGCTTGACTCGGAGGGAGGCTGAAGCTTTCTTT
TRBV18	TRBD1	TRBJ1-2	.	CASSRTGRDGYTF	TGTGCCAGCTCAAGGACAGGGCGGGATGGCTACACCTTC
TRBV5-5	.	TRBJ1-2	.	CASSSLQGLGGYTF	TGTGCCAGCAGCTCTTTGCAGGGGCTGGGTGGCTACACCTTC
TRBV4-1	.	TRBJ2-5	few	CASSQDLGQRGETQYF	TGCGCCAGCAGCCAAGATCTTGGGCAACGGGGGGAGACCCAGTACTTC
TRBV28	.	TRBJ2-2	many	CASRPVAGELFF	TGTGCCAGCAGACCGGTTGCCGGGGAGCTGTTTTTT
TRBV21-1	.	TRBJ2-7	.	CASSKEPPRTGLKFPSYEQYF	TGTGCCAGCAGCAAAGAACCCCCCAGGACAGGTTTAAAATTCCCCTCCTACGAGCAGTACTTC
TRBV21-1	.	TRBJ2-7	.	CASRSGSSSSYEQYF	TGTGCCAGCAGGAGTGGGTCCTCTAGCTCCTACGAGCAGTACTTC
TRBV5-1	.	TRBJ1-1	.	CASSLNPTGVDTEAFF	TGCGCCAGCAGCCTGAACCCGACAGGAGTGGACACTGAAGCTTTCTTT
TRBV5-1	.	TRBJ1-5	.	CASREGGNQPQHF	TGCGCCAGCAGGGAGGGAGGCAATCAGCCCCAGCATTTT
TRBV25-1	.	TRBJ1-1	.	CASSLYTEAFF	TGTGCCAGCAGTCTGTACACTGAAGCTTTCTTT
TRBV5-4	.	TRBJ2-3	.	CASSSLGERPSTDTQYF	TGTGCCAGCAGCTCGCTCGGAGAGCGACCTAGCACAGATACGCAGTATTTT
TRBV4-3	TRBD2	TRBJ2-1	.	CASSQVTSAYNEQFF	TGCGCCAGCAGCCAAGTAACTAGCGCATACAATGAGCAGTTCTTC